These 19 T cell receptor beta chains were all obtained from the same sample, sequenced in a study of PD-1 blockade in classical Hodgkin lymphoma. Every patient relapsed after autologous stem cell transplantation, and brentuximab vedotin exposure varied. Produced via immunoSEQ multiplex PCR; TCRdb's table is partial and in-frame only. The sample lists about 30,000 clones, about 71% occurring once. The material was peripheral blood mononuclear cells (PBMCs), obtained before the second cycle of nivolumab. These receptor sequences come from a human donor with classical Hodgkin lymphoma.

This sequence joins TRBV7-2 and TRBJ2-3; the D gene is possibly TRBD2 (5 bases). Germline loops: CDR1 SGHTA, CDR2 FQGNSA. Between the trimmed V and J ends, which lost 0 bases and 5 bases, there was a span of 9 bases. The CDR3 runs 14 residues. The CDR3 loop is CASSLAGVGDTQYF. In DNA form, the CDR3 reads TGTGCCAGCAGCTTAGCGGGAGTAGGAGATACGCAGTATTTT.

The rearrangement joins TRBV5-6 to TRBJ2-3, with D perhaps TRBD2 (6 bases). The length of the CDR3 is 15 residues. Trimming removed 3 bases at V and 2 bases at J, with 13 bases between. Germline-derived CDR1 and CDR2 are SGHDT and YYEEEE. The CDR3 protein is CASSYVREITDTQYF. CDR3 in DNA: TGTGCCAGCAGCTACGTCCGGGAGATCACAGATACGCAGTATTTT.

The V and J genes are TRBV18 and TRBJ2-5; D is undetermined. Trimming removed 3 bases at V and 7 bases at J, with 9 bases between. The germline V gene has CDR1 KGHSH and CDR2 LQKENI. CDR3 length: 12 residues. The CDR3 loop is CASSPGEPTQYF. The CDR3 region has the DNA TGTGCCAGCTCACCCGGCGAGCCGACCCAGTACTTC. The whole variable domain, filled in from reference TRBV18 and TRBJ2-5, reads NAGVMQNPRHLVRRRGQEARLRCSPMKGHSHVYWYRQLPEEGLKFMVYLQKENIIDESGMPKERFSAEFPKEGPSILRIQQVVRGDSAAYFCASSPGEPTQYFGPGTRLLVL.

V usage is TRBV7-2 and J usage is TRBJ1-1; TRBD1 agrees at 9 bases. The CDR3 is 15 residues long. With 5 bases clipped from V and 2 bases from J, the junction kept 6 bases outside the gene matches. The germline CDR1 and CDR2 sequences are SGHTA and FQGNSA. This chain's CDR3 is CASSPWTGVNTEAFF. For the CDR3, the DNA is TGTGCCAGCAGCCCCTGGACAGGGGTCAACACTGAAGCTTTCTTT.

A remark on this clone: It is unclear where the CDR3 begins or ends on the DNA, so no DNA is shown, and the CDR3 is as TCRdb lists it. The chain couples TRBV28 to TRBJ1-2; the table's D call, TRBD1, was not checked against the DNA. Germline lookup yields CDR1 MDHEN and CDR2 SYDVKM. The CDR3 is 16 residues long, ends included. This chain's CDR3 is CASSFWPRTGGYGYTF.

A few counts support this clone. The rearrangement joins TRBV28 to TRBJ1-6, with 9 bases fitting TRBD1. The CDR3 contains 17 residues. The V gene's germline CDR1 is MDHEN and CDR2 SYDVKM. V shed 7 bases, J shed 0 bases, and the junction held 7 bases outside the gene matches. The DNA of the CDR3 is TGTGCCAGCAAGGGGGGACAGGGCTACTCCTATAATTCACCCCTCCACTTT. Its protein is CASKGGQGYSYNSPLHF.

This clone was recorded a few times. The chain carries TRBV30 and TRBJ2-7, with 7 bases identical to TRBD1. The CDR3 runs 15 residues. CDR1 and CDR2 from the germline V gene are GTSNPN and SVGIG (reference sequence). V gave up 2 bases and J gave up 4 bases; unmatched junction bases: 11. CDR3 bases: TGTGCCTGGAGTAGACCTTTCGGGACAGCATACGAGCAGTACTTC. Protein product: CAWSRPFGTAYEQYF.

This clone was observed a few times. The rearrangement joins TRBV5-6 to TRBJ1-2; D is ambiguous. Deletions cut 0 bases from V and 1 base from J, with 4 bases between. From germline, CDR1 is SGHDT and CDR2 YYEEEE. The CDR3 loop spans 13 amino acids. CDR3 region: CASSLVSNYGYTF. The CDR3, as DNA: TGTGCCAGCAGCTTGGTTAGTAACTATGGCTACACCTTC. The full variable domain, its missing parts supplied by reference TRBV5-6 and TRBJ1-2, is DAGVTQSPTHLIKTRGQQVTLRCSPKSGHDTVSWYQQALGQGPQFIFQYYEEEERQRGNFPDRFSGHQFPNYSSELNVNALLLGDSALYLCASSLVSNYGYTFGSGTRLTVV.

The chain has TRBV7-9 and TRBJ2-7, with D uncertain. V lost 2 bases to trimming and J lost 6 bases, with 8 bases between them. CDR1 and CDR2 (germline): SEHNR, FQNEAQ (reference sequence). The CDR3 length is 12 residues. This CDR3 reads CASSLLPAEQYF. The CDR3 DNA reads as TGTGCCAGCAGCTTACTCCCAGCCGAGCAGTACTTC.

The rearrangement links TRBV6-6 to TRBJ1-4; D is undetermined. V was pared by 5 bases and J by 8 bases, with 12 bases between. The CDR3 length is 13 residues. CDR1 and CDR2 (germline): MNHNY, SVGAGI (reference sequence). The CDR3 DNA reads as TGTGCCAGCAGTCGGGCAGGAGTGGAAAAACTGTTTTTT. It encodes CASSRAGVEKLFF.

The chain recombines TRBV9 with TRBJ2-5; 7 nucleotides line up with TRBD1. This CDR3 region has 15 residues. With 4 bases clipped from V and 3 bases from J, the junction kept 9 bases outside the gene matches. Germline V gene sequence: CDR1 SGDLS, CDR2 YYNGEE. The CDR3 nucleotides are TGTGCCAGCAGCAACCGACAGGGCAGGAAAGAGACCCAGTACTTC. It is translated as CASSNRQGRKETQYF.

The chain couples TRBV5-1 to TRBJ2-7, with D possibly TRBD2 on 6 matching bases. CDR1 is SGHRS and CDR2 is YFSETQ in the germline V gene. The CDR3 has 14 amino acids. With 3 bases removed from V and 0 bases from J, the gap between germline ends came to 10 bases. For the CDR3, the DNA is TGCGCCAGCAGCTCCGGGGGTAACTCCTACGAGCAGTACTTC. It yields the protein CASSSGGNSYEQYF.

This clone has just a few counts. V and J are TRBV7-2 and TRBJ2-4; D gene unclear. The germline V gene has CDR1 SGHTA and CDR2 FQGNSA. This CDR3 has 13 residues. Trimming shortened V by 2 bases and J by 5 bases, and 7 bases separated the two germline ends. In DNA, the CDR3 is TGTGCCAGCAGCTTAAATAGGCAAAACATTCAGTACTTC. It translates to CASSLNRQNIQYF.

A remark on this clone: The junction shows a germline mismatch at one end, possibly a read error. The chain links TRBV2 to TRBJ1-4; no clear D. There are 11 residues in the CDR3. Germline V CDR1 and CDR2: SNHLY, FYNNEI. CDR3 nucleotides: TGTGCCAGCAGTACCTTCCGAGACCTCAGTTTT. It specifies CASSTFRDLSF.

The V gene is TRBV10-1, the J gene TRBJ2-7; D unresolved. Germline lookup yields CDR1 WNHNN and CDR2 SYGVQD (reference sequence). This CDR3 is built from 19 residues. CDR3 sequence (DNA): TGCGCGGGCGTCGTAAGGACCTACGGAGCACAACCCAGAGCCCACGAGCAGTACTTC. As protein: CAGVVRTYGAQPRAHEQYF.

This clone has a handful of counts. At one of its ends the junction is not consistent with the germline gene, which may arise from a read error. This rearrangement joins TRBV29-1 to TRBJ1-1; D is unclear. The CDR3 is 12 amino acids. CDR1 is SQVTM, CDR2 ANQGSEA, per germline. CDR3: CSVQERRPGLLF. In DNA form, the CDR3 reads TGCAGCGTTCAAGAGAGACGTCCGGGCCTCCTCTTT. The full variable domain, rest sourced from reference TRBV29-1 and TRBJ1-1, is SAVISQKPSRDICQRGTSLTIQCQVDSQVTMMFWYRQQPGQSLTLIATANQGSEATYESGFVIDKFPISRPNLTFSTLTVSNMSPEDSSIYLCSVQERRPGLLFGQGTRLTVV.

The CDR3 is CASSSTGQGTSGANVLTF. In DNA, the CDR3 is TGCGCCAGCAGCTCTACCGGGCAGGGCACCTCTGGGGCCAACGTCCTGACTTTC. V and J are TRBV5-1 and TRBJ2-6; a possible D gene is TRBD1 (5 bases). CDR3 length equals 18 residues. With 3 bases removed from V and 0 bases from J, the gap between germline ends came to 16 bases. The germline V gene has CDR1 SGHRS and CDR2 YFSETQ.

V gene TRBV27 combines with J gene TRBJ1-2; D is unclear. The V and J ends lost 0 bases and 4 bases respectively, with 9 bases between them. From germline, CDR1 is MNHEY and CDR2 SMNVEV (reference sequence). The CDR3 spans 14 residues. The CDR3 DNA reads TGTGCCAGCAGTTTATCGTATCCTAGCTATGGCTACACCTTC. Translated, it gives CASSLSYPSYGYTF.

The chain employs TRBV27 and TRBJ2-7; TRBD1 aligns across 7 bases. Germline trimming cut 5 bases from V and 0 bases from J; bases unmatched to any gene: 4. The CDR3 covers 14 residues. CDR1 MNHEY and CDR2 SMNVEV come from the germline V gene (reference sequence). DNA for the CDR3: TGTGCCAGCAGTCGGACAGGCCTCTCCTACGAGCAGTACTTC. Amino acid sequence: CASSRTGLSYEQYF.